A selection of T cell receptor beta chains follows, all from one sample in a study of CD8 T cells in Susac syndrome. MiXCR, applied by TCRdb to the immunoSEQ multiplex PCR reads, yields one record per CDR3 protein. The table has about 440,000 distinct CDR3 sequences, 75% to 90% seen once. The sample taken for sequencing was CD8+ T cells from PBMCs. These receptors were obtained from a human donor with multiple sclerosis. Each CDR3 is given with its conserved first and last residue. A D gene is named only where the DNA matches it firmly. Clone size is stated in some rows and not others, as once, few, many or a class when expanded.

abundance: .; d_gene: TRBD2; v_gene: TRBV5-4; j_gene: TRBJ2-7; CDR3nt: TGTGCCAGCAGCATCGACGGGACTAGCTCCTACGAGCAGTACTTC; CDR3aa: CASSIDGTSSYEQYF
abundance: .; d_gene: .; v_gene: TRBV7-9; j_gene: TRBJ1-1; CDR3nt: TGTGCCAGCAGCTCAGTTGGGTACAAGAACACTGAAGCTTTCTTT; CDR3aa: CASSSVGYKNTEAFF
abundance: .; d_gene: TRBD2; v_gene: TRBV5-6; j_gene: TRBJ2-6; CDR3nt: TGTGCCAGCTCGGTGGGGACTACCCTCTCTGGGGCCAACGTCCTGACTTTC; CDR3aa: CASSVGTTLSGANVLTF
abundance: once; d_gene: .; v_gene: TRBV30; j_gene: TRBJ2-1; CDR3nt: TGTGCCTGGAGTGTATCGGGTTCCTCCTACAATGAGCAGTTCTTC; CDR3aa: CAWSVSGSSYNEQFF
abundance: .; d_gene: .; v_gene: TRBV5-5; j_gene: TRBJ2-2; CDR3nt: TGTGCCAGCAGCCTACCTGGGGCGGGCGGGGAGCTGTTTTTT; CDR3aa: CASSLPGAGGELFF
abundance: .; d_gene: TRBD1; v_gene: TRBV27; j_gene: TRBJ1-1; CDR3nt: TGTGCCAGCAGAAAGATCGTCACAGGGGGCACTGAAGCTTTCTTT; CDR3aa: CASRKIVTGGTEAFF
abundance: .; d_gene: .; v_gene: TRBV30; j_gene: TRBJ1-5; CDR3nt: TGTGCCTGGAGTGATTTGTCTCTCAATCAGCCCCAGCATTTT; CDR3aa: CAWSDLSLNQPQHF
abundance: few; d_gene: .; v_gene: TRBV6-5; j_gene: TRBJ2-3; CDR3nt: TGTGCCAGCAGTTACTCGATCCGGGATGGCACAGATACGCAGTATTTT; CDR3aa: CASSYSIRDGTDTQYF
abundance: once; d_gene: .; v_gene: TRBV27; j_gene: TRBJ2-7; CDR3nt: TGTGCCAGCAGTCCGGGACCTCTTGGGGAGCAGTACTTC; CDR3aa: CASSPGPLGEQYF
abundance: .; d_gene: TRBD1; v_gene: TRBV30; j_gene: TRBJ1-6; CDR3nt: TGTGCCTGGAGGGACAGGATAAGCTCCTATAATTCACCCCTCCACTTT; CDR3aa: CAWRDRISSYNSPLHF
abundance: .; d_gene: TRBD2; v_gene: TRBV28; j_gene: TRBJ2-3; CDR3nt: TGTGCCAGCAGTTTGACTAGCGGAGGAGATACGCAGTATTTT; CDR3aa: CASSLTSGGDTQYF
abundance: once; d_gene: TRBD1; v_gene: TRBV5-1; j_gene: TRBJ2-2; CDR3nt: TGCGCCAGCAGCTTGGCCAGGACAGGGGAGATCGGCACCGGGGAGCTGTTTTTT; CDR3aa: CASSLARTGEIGTGELFF
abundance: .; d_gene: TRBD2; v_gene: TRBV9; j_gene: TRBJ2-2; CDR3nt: TGTGCCAGCAGCTCCCGGGAGGAGCGGGGATCCGGGGAGCTGTTTTTT; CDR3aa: CASSSREERGSGELFF
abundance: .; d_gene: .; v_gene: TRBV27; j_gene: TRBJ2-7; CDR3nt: TGTGCCAGCAGTTTCCGGCCCGGAGGGAGTTTTTCCTACGAGCAGTACTTC; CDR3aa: CASSFRPGGSFSYEQYF
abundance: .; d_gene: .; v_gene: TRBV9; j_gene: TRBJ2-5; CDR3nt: TGTGCCAGCAGCCCATGGGCCCACCAAGAGACCCAGTACTTC; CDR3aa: CASSPWAHQETQYF
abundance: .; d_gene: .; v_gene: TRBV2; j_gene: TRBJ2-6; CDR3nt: TGTGCCAGCATGGGCTCTAGCGAGGGGCCCTCTGGGGCCAACGTCCTGACTTTC; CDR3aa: CASMGSSEGPSGANVLTF
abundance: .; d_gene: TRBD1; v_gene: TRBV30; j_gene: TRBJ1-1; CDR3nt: TGTGCGTGGGGACAGCCAGCGATGAACACTGAAGCTTTCTTT; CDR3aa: CAWGQPAMNTEAFF
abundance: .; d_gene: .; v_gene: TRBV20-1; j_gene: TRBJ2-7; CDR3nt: TGCAGTGCTAGACGACTGGGGGCTTACTACGAGCAGTACTTC; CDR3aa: CSARRLGAYYEQYF
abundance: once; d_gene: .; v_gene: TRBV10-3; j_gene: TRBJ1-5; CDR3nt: TGTGCCATCAGTGATTTTTTTGGAAGGGGAAGGAGCAATCAGCCCCAGCATTTT; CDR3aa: CAISDFFGRGRSNQPQHF
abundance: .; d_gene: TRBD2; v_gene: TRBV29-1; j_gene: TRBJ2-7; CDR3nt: TGCAGCGTTCCGGGACTATCCAATTACGAGCAGTACTTC; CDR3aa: CSVPGLSNYEQYF
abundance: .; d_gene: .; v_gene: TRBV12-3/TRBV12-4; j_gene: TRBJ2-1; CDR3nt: TGTGCCAGCAGTTCCCCACAGATCCCTCAGGGATTCACCTACAATGAGCAGTTCTTC; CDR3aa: CASSSPQIPQGFTYNEQFF
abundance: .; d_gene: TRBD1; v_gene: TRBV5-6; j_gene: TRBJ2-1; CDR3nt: TGTGCCAGCACCCTTAACCCGACAGGGGCATACAATGAGCAGTTCTTC; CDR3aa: CASTLNPTGAYNEQFF
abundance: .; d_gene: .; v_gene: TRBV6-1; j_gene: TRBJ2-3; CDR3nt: TGTGCCAGCAGCGAGGACATTTTTCCAGATACGCAGTATTTT; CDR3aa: CASSEDIFPDTQYF
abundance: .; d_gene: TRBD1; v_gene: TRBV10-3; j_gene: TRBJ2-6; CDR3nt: TGTGCCATCAGGATCGGGGACAGGGGCGTATACTCTGGGGCCAACGTCCTGACTTTC; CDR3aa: CAIRIGDRGVYSGANVLTF
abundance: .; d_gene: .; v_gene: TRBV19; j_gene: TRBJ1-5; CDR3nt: TGTGCCAGTAGTATAGCGGGAGGGGGTATCAATCAGCCCCAGCATTTT; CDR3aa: CASSIAGGGINQPQHF
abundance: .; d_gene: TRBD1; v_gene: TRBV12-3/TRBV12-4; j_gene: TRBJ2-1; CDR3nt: TGTGCCAGCAGTTTCGACAGGGGTGAGCAGTTCTTC; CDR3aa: CASSFDRGEQFF
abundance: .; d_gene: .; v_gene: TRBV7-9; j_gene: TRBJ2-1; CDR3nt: TGTGCCAGCAGCCCTAAGGGGGGCAATGAGCAGTTCTTC; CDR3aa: CASSPKGGNEQFF
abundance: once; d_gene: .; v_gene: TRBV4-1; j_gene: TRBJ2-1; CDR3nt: TGCGCCAGCAGCCAAGAGGACAGCGACAATGAGCAGTTCTTC; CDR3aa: CASSQEDSDNEQFF
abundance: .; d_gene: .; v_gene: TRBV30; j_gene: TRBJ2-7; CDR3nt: TGTGCCTGGAGGAAAGACTCCTACGAGCAGTACTTC; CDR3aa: CAWRKDSYEQYF
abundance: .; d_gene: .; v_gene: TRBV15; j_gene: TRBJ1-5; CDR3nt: TGTGCCACCGGACTATCGACAGTTGATCAGCCCCAGCATTTT; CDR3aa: CATGLSTVDQPQHF
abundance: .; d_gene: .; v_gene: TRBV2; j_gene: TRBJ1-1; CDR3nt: TGTGCCAGCAGTGAAGAGGGAATAAACGAAGCTTTCTTT; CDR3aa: CASSEEGINEAFF